The present TCR beta chain was sequenced within a study of early T cells in non-severe SARS-CoV-2 infection. Findings and caveats of the study: Private and CD4 specificities were missed by VDJdb matching, which favored anti-spike CD8 responses.

Between the trimmed V and J ends, which lost 4 bases and 0 bases, there was a span of 10 bases. CDR1 GTSNPN and CDR2 SVGIG come from the germline V gene (reference sequence). The length of the CDR3 is 13 residues. A few counts support this clonotype. The target antigen is unknown. Unique molecular identifiers were affixed to single, distinct cDNA molecules. One entry per CDR3 protein results from TCRdb running MiXCR on the 5' RACE reads. This sample has around 50,000 distinct CDR3 sequences, with 10% to 15% found just once. The sequence was collected from an adult who was a healthcare worker with PCR-confirmed SARS-CoV-2 infection or an uninfected control (not recorded which). Sequencing used whole blood. The rearrangement links TRBV30 to TRBJ2-7, with D perhaps matching TRBD1 (6 bases). The CDR3 DNA sequence: TGTGCCTGGAACGACAGGTTCTCCTACGAGCAGTACTTC. Translated, it gives CAWNDRFSYEQYF.